This T cell receptor (beta chain) was recorded in a study of blood T cells in healthy people across ages (dated by TCRdb to 2014 to 2015). For context, the study as a whole: In model experiments, roughly one uniquely barcoded TCR beta cDNA molecule per two T cells was captured by template switching. For two donors (one aged 18 to 30 and one aged 80 or older), the study analyzed two additional independent replicas of 1 million unique cDNA reads from the same blood draw. Four age groups were formed from the donors: young (average about 17 years), middle-aged (around 40), aged (62) and long-lived (82). Using deep sequencing normalized with unique cDNA molecular identifiers, the study measured how TCR beta repertoire diversity changes with age.

Donors were 39 systemically healthy Caucasian individuals from Russia aged 6 to 90 years. Each donor gave approximately 10 milliliters of peripheral blood, collected into EDTA-treated Vacutainer tubes. PBMCs were isolated by Ficoll-Paque density-gradient centrifugation, with at least 7 million obtained per sample. Total RNA was extracted from PBMCs with Trizol reagent, with at least 5.5 micrograms obtained per sample. Naive CD45RAhigh/CD27high T cell percentages were measured by flow cytometry on a PBMC aliquot from every donor. V lost 3 bases and J lost 1 base; the stretch between them is 7 bases long. Sequences DFQATT (CDR1) and SNEGSKA (CDR2) are obtained from the germline V gene (reference sequence). The CDR3 runs 14 residues from the cysteine to the phenylalanine. Only the CDR3 part of the read is kept: 42 bases, read in frame from the first base. This clonotype was recorded many times. Its binding antigen is unknown. Base qualities were left out, and no much larger clone turns up one base away.

What the research found in general, with its limitations: As age increased, observed TCR beta diversity per million T cells dropped in a roughly linear way, and a significant reduction was already evident by age about 40. The long-lived group showed more naive CD4+ T cells, fewer expanded clones and increased TCR diversity than the aged group, suggesting age selection. There was a strong correlation between observed TCR beta diversity and the percentage of naive T cells measured by flow cytometry. Total diversity estimates from one million sequenced T cells were considered lower bounds and underestimates. Conclusive comparison of naive and antigen-experienced compartments was prevented by the profiling of bulk unsorted PBMCs. The CMV infection status of donors was not known, potentially confounding age-related changes in expanded clonotypes.

Receptor libraries were prepared by 5' RACE. The listed sequencing device is Illumina HiSeq 2500. The second PCR ran for roughly 6 to 11 cycles and used a J-beta primer mix along with a sample-barcoded 5' primer. A unique molecular identifier was introduced onto each TCR beta cDNA molecule by a template-switch 5' adaptor carrying 12 random nucleotides. At least 3 million CDR3-containing paired-end reads were obtained from each sample. All of the RNA was converted into first-strand cDNA using the Mint cDNA synthesis kit, with a TRBC-specific oligonucleotide serving as the primer. Following uracil-DNA glycosylase treatment, a first 18-cycle PCR with universal primers M1SS and BC2_uni_R was performed on all cDNA. As for how the authors treated the data: For normalization, 1 million high-quality reads, each with a distinct molecular identifier, were randomly selected from each sample. Instead of being binned into consensus sequences, reads with shared molecular identifiers were discarded. CDR3 identification, clonotype clustering and error correction used MiTCR with a Q25 quality threshold and the strictest error-elimination algorithm. A nonparametric unseen species model using Euler transformation provided a lower-bound estimate of total TCR beta diversity. Through fastp at Q25 and MiXCR, TCRdb rebuilt clones from the public reads, retaining in-frame beta chains. CDR3 protein duplicates are merged, each entry listing the most common genes and DNA. These V and J calls originate from TCRdb's pipeline instead of the authors' own analysis. Across this sample there are fewer than 650,000 distinct CDR3 sequences, with about 29% seen only once. The ten largest clones take up about 3.9% of the sample.

A further study also used this sample, focusing on T cells of mothers and their children. As noted in the second study: Donors were nine systemically healthy Caucasian individuals: three mothers and their six children. cDNA synthesis consumed the entire amount of extracted RNA, loaded at approximately 1.6 ug RNA in each 15 ul reaction. In the second PCR, the M1S primer introduced both the sample barcodes and 2-4 random nucleotides. More than 8 million TCR beta CDR3 reads were obtained from each mother, and approximately 3 million reads were obtained from each child. TCR recombination output is similarly shaped by thymic selection in related and unrelated pairs, with a minor effect exerted by inherited differences. Normalized repertoire overlap in related mother-child pairs was always slightly higher than in unrelated mother-child pairs, but the difference was never significant. Persistent microchimeric T cell clones were not detected, at a sensitivity of 85 to 100 clones per million clonotypes. The study used deep NGS to compare TCR beta repertoires of mothers and children, seeking features distinguishing related mother-child pairs from unrelated individuals. The mean age was about 38 +/- 4 years for the mothers and approximately 11 +/- 4 years for the children. After adapters were ligated using NEBNext reagents, the libraries underwent 100+100 nt paired-end sequencing on an Illumina HiSeq 2000. Mother and child libraries were prepared a month apart and sequenced in separate runs to prevent cross-contamination. Between about 500,000 and 2,300,000 distinct TCR beta clonotypes were identified per donor. Naive TCR beta clonotypes were estimated from low-frequency clonotypes matched to each donor's FACS-determined naive share, without sorting.

This sequence was found in a boy aged 2 to 10 in good health. The chain employs TRBV20-1 and TRBJ2-6, and the D gene may be TRBD2, 5 bases matching. Sequenced input: blood. This receptor has the CDR3 CSASRDSGANVLTF. The nucleotides read TGCAGTGCTAGTCGGGATTCTGGGGCCAACGTCCTGACTTTC.